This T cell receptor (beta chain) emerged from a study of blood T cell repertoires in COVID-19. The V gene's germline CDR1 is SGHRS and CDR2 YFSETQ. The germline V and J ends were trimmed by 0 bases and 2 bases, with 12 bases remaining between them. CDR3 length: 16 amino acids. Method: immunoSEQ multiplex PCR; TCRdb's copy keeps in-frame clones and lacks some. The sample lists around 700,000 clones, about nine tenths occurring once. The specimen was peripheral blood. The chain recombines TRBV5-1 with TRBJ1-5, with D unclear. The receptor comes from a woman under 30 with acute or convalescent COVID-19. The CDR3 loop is CASSLAGIDGNQPQHF. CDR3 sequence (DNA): TGCGCCAGCAGCTTGGCCGGGATCGACGGCAATCAGCCCCAGCATTTT.